This T cell receptor beta chain was sequenced in a study of blood T cell repertoires in COVID-19 (dated by TCRdb to 2018 to 2020). Background for the entire study: Samples covering the acute and convalescent phases of COVID-19 were provided by collaborators in the United States, Italy and Spain. A de-identified subject ID, COVID-19 status, age in years and sex were almost always included in the sample metadata. The repertoires were released in a freely available public database meant as a resource for research on the immune response to SARS-CoV-2. Samples were obtained from the ongoing ImmuneRACE study (first 160 participants) and from some 1,300 subjects provided by 6 global collaborators. The prospective study material was composed of cDNA or gDNA derived from T cells, B-cell-depleted T cells, or PBMCs. Where HLA class I and class II types were available, the types were taken from metadata supplied by the sample provider, not from assay-based typing. The dataset comprised deeply sampled blood TCRbeta repertoires from subjects exposed to, actively infected with, or recovered from COVID-19.

Remarks on this clone: Its antigen is not yet known. Base qualities are not at hand, and no much larger clone is one base apart.

Collaborating institutions collected whole blood in K2EDTA tubes following their own protocols. For TCRbeta analysis, collaborator samples were shipped as frozen whole blood, as isolated PBMCs, or as DNA extracted from either sample type. Overall study results and their limits: Clinical and demographic metadata were provided uncurated, with the amount varying by source and participant.

TCRbeta CDR3 regions were amplified from genomic DNA using the immunoSEQ Assay, a bias-controlled multiplex PCR. As for how the authors treated the data: Nucleated cell counts per sample were estimated from amplification of reference gene primers within the assay. To quantify the absolute abundance of each unique TCRbeta CDR3 rearrangement, sequence reads were collapsed and filtered. Productive Simpson clonality was computed per sample as the square root of Simpson's diversity index over productive rearrangements. TCRdb re-hosts the immuneACCESS table, in-frame sequences only. Its copies lack some clones; in the studies checked, an unresolved V gene accounts for under half of them, and the cause for the rest is not known. D and trimming were read from the DNA, whereas the V and J calls and clone size are those reported in that table. The sample data list nearly 60,000 clones, and about 85% of these were observed just once. The ten largest clones take up roughly 4.3% of the sample.

CDR1 is given as WSHSY and CDR2 as SAAADI, both from the germline V gene. The junction carries 12 bases between V and J, which are trimmed by 1 base and 2 bases respectively. Its CDR3 holds 15 amino acids, cysteine through phenylalanine. Only the CDR3 DNA stays, 45 bases, in frame from base 1. Sequenced material: peripheral blood. The source is a middle-aged man with active COVID-19. The V and J segments used are TRBV10-2 and TRBJ2-7; 5 matching bases give a weak D call of TRBD1. The CDR3 reads CASSEWQQEPYEQYF. The DNA sequence is as follows: TGCGCCAGCAGTGAGTGGCAACAGGAGCCCTACGAGCAGTACTTC.